Following are 26 T cell receptor beta chains from one sample sequenced in a study of a mutant IDH1 vaccine in newly diagnosed glioma. Time point described: baseline, week 1 (first vaccination visit). Treatment defined: pre-vaccination baseline after standard-of-care therapy. The table came from immunoSEQ multiplex PCR; TCRdb's copy has only in-frame clones and leaves some out. The sample has about 98,000 clones, 70% to 90% seen once. Sequenced here: PBMCs, sampled from a glioma patient treated with radiotherapy, temozolomide or both. All receptors derive from a woman in her forties or fifties with glioma.

This sequence joins TRBV5-5 and TRBJ1-4; D gene ambiguous. The CDR3 runs 15 residues. CDR1 is SGHKS and CDR2 is YYEKEE in the germline V gene (reference sequence). Between the trimmed V and J ends, which lost 5 bases and 8 bases, there was a span of 19 bases. In nucleotides, the CDR3 is TGTGCCAGCAGTCCATACCGGGCTCCCGCCGAAAAACTGTTTTTT. Protein: CASSPYRAPAEKLFF.

This chain uses TRBV11-2 with TRBJ2-3; possible D gene TRBD1, 5 bases. The CDR3 has 15 residues. From germline, CDR1 is SGHAT and CDR2 FQNNGV. Trimming shortened V by 5 bases and J by 2 bases, and 14 bases separated the two germline ends. Here the CDR3 DNA reads TGTGCCAGCAGCCCAGGTGACAGTCTCACAGATACGCAGTATTTT. As protein: CASSPGDSLTDTQYF.

This chain connects TRBV2 to TRBJ2-3; TRBD2 aligns across 7 bases. Losses at the gene ends were 8 bases for V and 4 bases for J; bases not matched to a gene: 3. Germline V gives CDR1 SNHLY, CDR2 FYNNEI. This CDR3 is built from 12 residues. CDR3 in amino acids: CASGGVADTQYF. The CDR3 nucleotides are TGTGCCAGCGGGGGGGTCGCAGATACGCAGTATTTT.

The rearrangement uses TRBV28 and TRBJ2-7; 8 nucleotides match TRBD1. Germline CDR1 and CDR2: MDHEN and SYDVKM. The CDR3 has 14 residues. Losses at the gene ends were 6 bases for V and 2 bases for J; bases not matched to a gene: 6. CDR3 coding DNA: TGTGCCAGCAGAAGACAGGGGAGGCCCTACGAGCAGTACTTC. Protein sequence: CASRRQGRPYEQYF.

In this sample, this clone turned up a few times. This chain joins TRBV6-5 and TRBJ2-7, with 9 bases matching TRBD1. The germline CDR1 and CDR2 sequences are MNHEY and SVGAGI. V lost 6 bases to trimming and J lost 2 bases; unmatched junction nucleotides: 5. The CDR3 loop spans 14 amino acids. In nucleotides, the CDR3 is TGTGCCAGCAGCAAGGACAGGGGACCCTACGAGCAGTACTTC. Encoded protein: CASSKDRGPYEQYF.

This clone was seen just once. The V call is TRBV27, the J call TRBJ1-1, with D possibly being TRBD1 (5 bases). This CDR3 has 13 amino acids. Germline lookup yields CDR1 MNHEY and CDR2 SMNVEV (reference sequence). Trimming left V 4 bases short and J 11 bases short, with 17 bases between. The CDR3 coding sequence is TGTGCCAGCAGTTCGTCGACATGGGGACGGGCTTTCTTT. Translating it yields CASSSSTWGRAFF.

The chain recombines TRBV5-5 with TRBJ2-1; perhaps TRBD1 as D (5 bases). The ends were cut back, 4 bases at V and 2 bases at J, with 16 bases in the middle. CDR1 is SGHKS, CDR2 YYEKEE, per germline (reference sequence). The CDR3 extends over 16 amino acids. CDR3 region: CASSPTQDAAYNEQFF. The CDR3 DNA reads TGTGCCAGCAGCCCCACACAGGACGCCGCCTACAATGAGCAGTTCTTC.

The V call is TRBV7-9, the J call TRBJ2-3, with 8 bases that match TRBD2. Per the germline V gene, CDR1 is SEHNR and CDR2 is FQNEAQ (reference sequence). V lost 0 bases to trimming and J lost 1 base; unmatched junction nucleotides: 3. CDR3 size: 16 residues. The chain's CDR3 is CASSLAAGGGTDTQYF. The CDR3 region has the DNA TGTGCCAGCAGCTTAGCGGCGGGAGGAGGCACAGATACGCAGTATTTT.

The genes are TRBV18 and TRBJ2-1; 8 nucleotides match TRBD2. The germline gives CDR1 KGHSH, CDR2 LQKENI. CDR3 length: 24 amino acids. The junction had 30 bases not matched to a gene; V was cut back by 0 bases and J by 5 bases. The CDR3 bases are TGTGCCAGCTCACCACCGGCCCGGGTCTCCTATAGCGGGACGGGACAAGTGGGACACAATGAGCAGTTCTTC. This gives the protein CASSPPARVSYSGTGQVGHNEQFF.

As DNA, the CDR3 is TGTGCCAGCAGTTTGGGAGGGGTCGCAGATACGCAGTATTTT. Translation gives CASSLGGVADTQYF. V usage is TRBV28 and J usage is TRBJ2-3, with TRBD2 identical over 7 bases. The germline V gene encodes CDR1 MDHEN and CDR2 SYDVKM. Germline trimming cut 3 bases from V and 4 bases from J; bases unmatched to any gene: 4. The length of the CDR3 is 14 residues.

This rearrangement joins TRBV2 to TRBJ2-1, with TRBD2 identical over 13 bases. CDR1 and CDR2 from the germline V gene are SNHLY and FYNNEI. V lost 8 bases to trimming and J lost 7 bases; unmatched junction nucleotides: 5. The CDR3 sequence is 14 residues long. This CDR3 reads CASPLAGGGNEQFF. In DNA form, the CDR3 reads TGTGCCAGCCCACTAGCGGGAGGGGGTAATGAGCAGTTCTTC.

This clone was observed a single time. The chain has TRBV20-1 and TRBJ1-2; tentative D call: TRBD1 (6 bases). Germline CDR1 and CDR2: DFQATT and SNEGSKA (reference sequence). This CDR3 has 10 amino acids. The germline V and J ends were trimmed by 0 bases and 10 bases, with 6 bases remaining between them. CDR3 in DNA: TGCAGTGCTAGAGAGGGGGCCTACACCTTC. It codes for CSAREGAYTF.

The chain links TRBV6-5 to TRBJ1-3, with D perhaps matching TRBD1 (6 bases). Germline V gene data show CDR1 as MNHEY and CDR2 as SVGAGI. This CDR3 is built from 16 residues. Trimming removed 2 bases from V and 0 bases from J, with 11 bases in between. CDR3 bases: TGTGCCAGCAGTTACGGCACAGGGTCCTCTGGAAACACCATATATTTT. Translation gives CASSYGTGSSGNTIYF.

In nucleotides, the CDR3 is TGTGCCAGCAGCTTAGGGACTAGCAGTACCGGGGAGCTGTTTTTT. It codes for CASSLGTSSTGELFF. The chain carries TRBV7-9 and TRBJ2-2, with 8 bases that match TRBD2. Germline V lookup: CDR1 SEHNR, CDR2 FQNEAQ (reference sequence). The V gene end was trimmed by 1 base and the J gene end by 5 bases; junction bases not matched to a gene: 3. The CDR3 length is 15 residues.

This clone was detected only once. V is TRBV30 and J is TRBJ1-5; 9 positions agree with TRBD1. The germline gives CDR1 GTSNPN, CDR2 SVGIG (reference sequence). This CDR3 has 13 residues. J gave up 5 bases and V 3 bases, and 2 bases lay outside the gene matches. The CDR3 is CAWSRQGDQPQHF. DNA of the CDR3: TGTGCCTGGAGCCGACAGGGGGATCAGCCCCAGCATTTT.

This chain uses TRBV27 with TRBJ2-7; TRBD1 or TRBD2 may be the D gene (5 bases each). Germline-derived CDR1 and CDR2 are MNHEY and SMNVEV (reference sequence). The ends were cut back, 2 bases at V and 5 bases at J, with 16 bases in the middle. The CDR3 spans 15 residues. CDR3 sequence reads: CASSLLAGTSHEQYF. In DNA, the CDR3 is TGTGCCAGCAGTTTACTCGCCGGGACGTCCCACGAGCAGTACTTC.

This rearrangement joins TRBV10-3 to TRBJ2-7; perhaps TRBD2 as D (5 bases). The germline V gene has CDR1 ENHRY and CDR2 SYGVKD. The V end was cut by 6 bases, the J end by 1 base, with 10 bases between. The CDR3 has 13 amino acids. The CDR3 spells CAIRGSASYEQYF. The CDR3 DNA follows: TGTGCCATCAGGGGGAGCGCATCCTACGAGCAGTACTTC.

This chain links TRBV9 with TRBJ1-3; D is uncertain. V was clipped by 1 base and J by 0 bases, with 8 bases between them. Germline-derived CDR1 and CDR2 are SGDLS and YYNGEE. CDR3 length equals 15 residues. The CDR3 reads CASSVRPNSGNTIYF. CDR3 in DNA: TGTGCCAGCAGCGTAAGGCCGAACTCTGGAAACACCATATATTTT.

The V call is TRBV7-9, the J call TRBJ2-3; D could derive from TRBD1 or TRBD2 (6 bases each). CDR1 is SEHNR and CDR2 is FQNEAQ in the germline V gene (reference sequence). V was cut by 1 base and J by 5 bases, with 13 bases left in between. The CDR3 sequence is 15 residues long. Here the CDR3 reads CASSLGAGGGDTQYF. The CDR3, as DNA: TGTGCCAGCAGCTTAGGGGCAGGAGGGGGAGATACGCAGTATTTT.

The chain recombines TRBV6-5 with TRBJ2-7; D not certain. V was clipped by 0 bases and J by 7 bases, with 16 bases between them. This CDR3 has 15 amino acids. Germline loops: CDR1 MNHEY, CDR2 SVGAGI. DNA of the CDR3: TGTGCCAGCAGTTACTCGTCATCTGCCCAGCAAGAGCAGTACTTC. It yields the protein CASSYSSSAQQEQYF.

The chain uses TRBV18 and TRBJ1-5; no clear D gene. V lost 0 bases and J lost 11, with 20 bases in between. The CDR3 totals 16 residues. The V gene's germline CDR1 is KGHSH and CDR2 LQKENI. The CDR3 region has the DNA TGTGCCAGCTCACCACCGGACGCAGGTCCGGGGTTGGCCCAGCATTTT. Translating it yields CASSPPDAGPGLAQHF. The entire variable domain, with the rest obtained from reference TRBV18 and TRBJ1-5, is as follows: NAGVMQNPRHLVRRRGQEARLRCSPMKGHSHVYWYRQLPEEGLKFMVYLQKENIIDESGMPKERFSAEFPKEGPSILRIQQVVRGDSAAYFCASSPPDAGPGLAQHFGDGTRLSIL.

The rearrangement uses TRBV9 and TRBJ2-3; D gene ambiguous. Per germline, CDR1 SGDLS and CDR2 YYNGEE. Trimming left V 2 bases short and J 6 bases short, with 10 bases between. This CDR3 has 13 amino acids. The CDR3 sequence: CASSVRILDTQYF. The CDR3 bases are TGTGCCAGCAGCGTTCGGATACTGGATACGCAGTATTTT.

The J gene is TRBJ1-4, the V gene TRBV5-4; D perhaps matches TRBD1 (5 bases). The V end lost 0 bases, the J end lost 0 bases, and 6 bases lay between the germline ends. This CDR3 is built from 15 residues. Germline V gene data show CDR1 as SGHNT and CDR2 as YYREEE (reference sequence). The CDR3 sequence is CASSLGQSTNEKLFF. The CDR3 DNA follows: TGTGCCAGCAGCTTGGGACAGTCAACTAATGAAAAACTGTTTTTT.

The chain couples TRBV5-1 to TRBJ2-7, with 9 bases lining up with TRBD2. Germline CDR1 SGHRS, CDR2 YFSETQ. Trimming took 4 bases from V and 1 from J; bases not matched to a gene: 6. This CDR3 spans 15 amino acids. The DNA for the CDR3 is TGCGCCAGCAGCCTGAGGACTAGCGCTTCCTACGAGCAGTACTTC. It is translated as CASSLRTSASYEQYF. Full variable domain (remainder filled in from reference TRBV5-1 and TRBJ2-7): KAGVTQTPRYLIKTRGQQVTLSCSPISGHRSVSWYQQTPGQGLQFLFEYFSETQRNKGNFPGRFSGRQFSNSRSEMNVSTLELGDSALYLCASSLRTSASYEQYFGPGTRLTVT.

V and J are TRBV11-2 and TRBJ1-4, with unresolved D. From germline, CDR1 is SGHAT and CDR2 FQNNGV. The CDR3 is 15 amino acids. Trimming removed 5 bases at V and 7 bases at J, with 17 bases between. The CDR3 region has the DNA TGTGCCAGCAGCCCTGGGATGGGAAAGGGTGAAAAACTGTTTTTT. Amino acids: CASSPGMGKGEKLFF. The full variable domain, with the rest looked up from reference TRBV11-2 and TRBJ1-4, is EAGVAQSPRYKIIEKRQSVAFWCNPISGHATLYWYQQILGQGPKLLIQFQNNGVVDDSQLPKDRFSAERLKGVDSTLKIQPAKLEDSAVYLCASSPGMGKGEKLFFGSGTQLSVL.

This chain uses TRBV5-1 with TRBJ2-7; D gene uncertain. This CDR3 comprises 15 residues. Germline lookup yields CDR1 SGHRS and CDR2 YFSETQ. V was pared by 1 base and J by 3 bases, with 14 bases between. The CDR3 region has the DNA TGCGCCAGCAGCTTGCAGAGGTACTCCAGCTACGAGCAGTACTTC. This translates into CASSLQRYSSYEQYF.